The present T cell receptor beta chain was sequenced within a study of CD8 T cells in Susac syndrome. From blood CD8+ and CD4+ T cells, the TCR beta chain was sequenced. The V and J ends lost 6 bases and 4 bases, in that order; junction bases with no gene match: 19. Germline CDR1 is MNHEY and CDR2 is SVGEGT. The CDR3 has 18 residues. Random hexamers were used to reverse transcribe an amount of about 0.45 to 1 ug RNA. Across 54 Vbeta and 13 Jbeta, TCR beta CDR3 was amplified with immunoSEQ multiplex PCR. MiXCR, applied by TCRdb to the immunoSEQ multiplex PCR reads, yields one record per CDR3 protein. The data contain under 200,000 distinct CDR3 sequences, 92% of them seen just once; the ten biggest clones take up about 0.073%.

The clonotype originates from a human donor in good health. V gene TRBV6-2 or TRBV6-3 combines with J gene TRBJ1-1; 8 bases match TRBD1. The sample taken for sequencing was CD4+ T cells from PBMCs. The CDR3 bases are TGTGCCAGCAGCGGACAGGGTAGGATACAAACGTGGAGCACTGAAGCTTTCTTT. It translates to CASSGQGRIQTWSTEAFF.